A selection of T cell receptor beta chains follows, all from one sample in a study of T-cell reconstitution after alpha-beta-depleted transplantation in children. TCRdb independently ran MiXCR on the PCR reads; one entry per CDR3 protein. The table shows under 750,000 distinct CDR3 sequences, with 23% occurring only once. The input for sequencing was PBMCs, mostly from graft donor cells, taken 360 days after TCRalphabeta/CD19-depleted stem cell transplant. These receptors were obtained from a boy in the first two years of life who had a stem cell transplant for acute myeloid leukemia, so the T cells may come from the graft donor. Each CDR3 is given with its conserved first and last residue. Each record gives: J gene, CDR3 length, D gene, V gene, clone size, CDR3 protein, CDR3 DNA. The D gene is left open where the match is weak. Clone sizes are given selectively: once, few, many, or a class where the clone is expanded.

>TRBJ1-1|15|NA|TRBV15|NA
CATSREEGSNTEAFF
TGTGCCACCAGCAGAGAGGAGGGGTCGAACACTGAAGCTTTCTTT
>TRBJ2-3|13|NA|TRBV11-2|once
CASSLDPTDTQYF
TGTGCCAGCAGCTTAGACCCCACAGATACGCAGTATTTT
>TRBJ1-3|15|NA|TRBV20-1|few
CSASSPTDSGNTIYF
TGCAGTGCTAGTTCGCCAACAGACTCTGGAAACACCATATATTTT
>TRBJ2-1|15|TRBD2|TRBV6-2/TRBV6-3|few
CASSYGLAGGHEQFF
TGTGCCAGCAGTTACGGGCTAGCGGGGGGTCATGAGCAGTTCTTC
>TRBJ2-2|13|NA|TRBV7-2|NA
CASSLGTYGELFF
TGTGCCAGCAGCTTAGGGACCTACGGGGAGCTGTTTTTT
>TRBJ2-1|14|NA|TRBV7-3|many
CASSLMGGYNEQFF
TGTGCCAGCAGCTTAATGGGGGGATATAATGAGCAGTTCTTC
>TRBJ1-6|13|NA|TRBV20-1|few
CSARDQGRSPLHF
TGCAGTGCTAGAGACCAGGGGCGTTCACCCCTCCACTTT
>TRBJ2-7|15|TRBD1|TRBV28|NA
CASSATGTGGNEQYF
TGTGCCAGCAGTGCCACCGGGACAGGGGGGAACGAGCAGTACTTC
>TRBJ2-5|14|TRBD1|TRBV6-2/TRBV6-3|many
CASRPYRGQETQYF
TGTGCCAGCAGACCCTACAGGGGGCAGGAGACCCAGTACTTC
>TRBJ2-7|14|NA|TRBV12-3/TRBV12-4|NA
CASSPRAGTYEQYF
TGTGCCAGCAGCCCTAGGGCCGGGACCTACGAGCAGTACTTC
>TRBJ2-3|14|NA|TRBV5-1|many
CASSPTTRPDTQYF
TGCGCCAGCAGCCCCACGACTCGTCCAGATACGCAGTATTTT
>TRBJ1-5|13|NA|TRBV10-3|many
CAISEALNQPQHF
TGTGCCATCAGTGAGGCGCTAAATCAGCCCCAGCATTTT
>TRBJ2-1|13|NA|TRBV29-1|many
CSVGVSSYNEQFF
TGCAGCGTTGGGGTGAGCTCCTACAATGAGCAGTTCTTC
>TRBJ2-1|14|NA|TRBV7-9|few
CASSLYRTENEQFF
TGTGCCAGCAGCTTATATCGGACAGAAAATGAGCAGTTCTTC
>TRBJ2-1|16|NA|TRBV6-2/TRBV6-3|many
CASSYAGTNLGNEQFF
TGTGCCAGCAGTTATGCGGGTACCAATTTGGGCAATGAGCAGTTCTTC
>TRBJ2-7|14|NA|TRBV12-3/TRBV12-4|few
CASSPPLGLAQQYF
TGTGCCAGCAGCCCACCCCTAGGGTTAGCGCAACAGTACTTC
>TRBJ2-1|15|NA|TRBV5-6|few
CASSLVSLPLAEQFF
TGTGCCAGCAGCTTGGTTTCCTTACCTCTAGCGGAGCAGTTCTTC
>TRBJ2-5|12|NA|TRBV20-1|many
CSARGGQETQYF
TGCAGTGCTAGAGGGGGCCAAGAGACCCAGTACTTC
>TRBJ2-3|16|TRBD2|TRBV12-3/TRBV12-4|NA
CASSLALRGEEDTQYF
TGTGCCAGCAGTTTAGCGCTTCGGGGGGAGGAAGATACGCAGTATTTT
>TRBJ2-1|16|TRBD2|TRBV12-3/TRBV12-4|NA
CASRPLAGGLLSEQFF
TGTGCCAGCAGGCCATTAGCGGGGGGCCTCCTTAGTGAGCAGTTCTTC
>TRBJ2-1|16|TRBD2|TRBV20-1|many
CSARRLAGTHYNEQFF
TGCAGTGCCCGTCGACTAGCGGGGACCCACTACAATGAGCAGTTCTTC
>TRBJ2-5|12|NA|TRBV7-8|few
CASSSVRETQYF
TGTGCCAGCAGCTCAGTACGGGAGACCCAGTACTTC
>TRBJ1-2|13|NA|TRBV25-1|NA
CASSERGYYGYTF
TGTGCCAGCAGTGAGCGGGGTTACTATGGCTACACCTTC
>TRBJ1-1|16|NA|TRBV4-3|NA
CASSQDRGGPFGEAFF
TGCGCCAGCAGCCAAGATAGGGGGGGGCCCTTTGGGGAAGCTTTCTTT
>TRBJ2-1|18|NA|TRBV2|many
CASSPEEELSVSSSEQFF
TGTGCCAGCAGCCCCGAGGAGGAACTGTCAGTCTCGTCTTCTGAGCAGTTCTTC
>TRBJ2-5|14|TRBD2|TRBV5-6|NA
CASSKRGGGETQYF
TGTGCCAGCAGCAAGCGGGGGGGCGGAGAGACCCAGTACTTC
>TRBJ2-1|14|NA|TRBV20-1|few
CSARRGGMGNEQFF
TGCAGTGCTAGAAGGGGGGGGATGGGCAATGAGCAGTTCTTC
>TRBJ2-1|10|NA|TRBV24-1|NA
CAIAGNEQFF
TGTGCCATCGCCGGGAATGAGCAGTTCTTC
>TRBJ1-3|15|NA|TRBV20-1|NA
CSARDRGTPGNTIYF
TGCAGTGCTAGAGATCGGGGGACCCCTGGAAACACCATATATTTT
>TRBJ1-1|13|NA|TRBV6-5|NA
CASSLWVGTEAFF
TGTGCCAGCAGTTTGTGGGTGGGCACTGAAGCTTTCTTT
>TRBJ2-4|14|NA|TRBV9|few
CASSVGQLENIQYF
TGTGCCAGCAGCGTAGGGCAACTTGAAAACATTCAGTACTTC
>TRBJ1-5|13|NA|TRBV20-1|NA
CSASRQANQPQHF
TGCAGTGCTAGTCGCCAGGCAAATCAGCCCCAGCATTTT
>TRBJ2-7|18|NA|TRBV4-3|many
CASSQDRGGAQGFYEQYF
TGCGCCAGCAGCCAAGATCGAGGGGGGGCCCAAGGGTTCTACGAGCAGTACTTC
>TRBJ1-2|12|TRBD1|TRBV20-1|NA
CSALTGPYGYTF
TGCAGTGCTCTGACAGGGCCATATGGCTACACCTTC
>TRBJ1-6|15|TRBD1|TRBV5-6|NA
CASSLQGAGGSPLHF
TGTGCCAGCAGCTTACAGGGGGCAGGCGGGTCACCCCTCCACTTT
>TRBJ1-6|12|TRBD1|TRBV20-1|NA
CRAGGDVSPLHF
TGCAGGGCAGGGGGGGATGTATCACCCCTCCACTTT
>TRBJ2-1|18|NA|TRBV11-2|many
CASSLGTSRRGSYNEQFF
TGTGCCAGCAGCTTAGGGACGTCCCGCAGGGGCTCCTACAATGAGCAGTTCTTC
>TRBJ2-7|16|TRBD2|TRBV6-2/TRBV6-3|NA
CASSSSLADSYNEQYF
TGTGCCAGCAGTTCCTCTCTAGCGGATTCCTACAATGAGCAGTACTTC
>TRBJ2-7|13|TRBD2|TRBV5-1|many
CASSWSGEGEQYF
TGCGCCAGCAGCTGGAGTGGGGAGGGCGAGCAGTACTTC
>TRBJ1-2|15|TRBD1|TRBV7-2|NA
CASSATTGRSYGYTF
TGTGCCAGCAGCGCGACGACAGGGCGAAGCTATGGCTACACCTTC
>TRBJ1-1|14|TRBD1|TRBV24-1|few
CATRGGGRNTEAFF
TGTGCCACCCGAGGGGGCGGAAGGAACACTGAAGCTTTCTTT
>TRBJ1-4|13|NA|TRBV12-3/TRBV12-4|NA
CASNWRKDEKLFF
TGTGCCAGCAATTGGCGGAAGGATGAAAAACTGTTTTTT
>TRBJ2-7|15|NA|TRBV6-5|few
CASSSQTGRSYEQYF
TGTGCCAGCAGTTCCCAGACAGGGAGGTCCTACGAGCAGTACTTC
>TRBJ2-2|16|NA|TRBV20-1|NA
CSARTRNIANTGELFF
TGCAGTGCGAGAACACGTAACATAGCGAACACCGGGGAGCTGTTTTTT
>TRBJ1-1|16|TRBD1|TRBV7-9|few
CASSLASRGRYTEAFF
TGTGCCAGCAGCTTAGCGTCCAGGGGGCGGTACACTGAAGCTTTCTTT
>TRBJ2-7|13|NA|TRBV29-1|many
CSAAWGGGYEQYF
TGCAGCGCCGCGTGGGGGGGCGGATACGAGCAGTACTTC
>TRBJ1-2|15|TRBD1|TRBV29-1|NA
CSVWALRTGGHGYTF
TGCAGCGTTTGGGCCCTTAGAACAGGGGGTCATGGCTACACCTTC
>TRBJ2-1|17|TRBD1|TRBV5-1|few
CASSIGPGTGDLNEQFF
TGCGCCAGCAGCATTGGCCCCGGGACAGGGGATCTCAATGAGCAGTTCTTC
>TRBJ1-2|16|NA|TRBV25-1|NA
CASSEFGGPGDYGYTF
TGTGCCAGCAGTGAATTCGGGGGCCCAGGTGACTATGGCTACACCTTC
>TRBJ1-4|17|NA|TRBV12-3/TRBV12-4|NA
CASSPTGVGATNEKLFF
TGTGCCAGCAGCCCGACAGGAGTTGGGGCAACTAATGAAAAACTGTTTTTT